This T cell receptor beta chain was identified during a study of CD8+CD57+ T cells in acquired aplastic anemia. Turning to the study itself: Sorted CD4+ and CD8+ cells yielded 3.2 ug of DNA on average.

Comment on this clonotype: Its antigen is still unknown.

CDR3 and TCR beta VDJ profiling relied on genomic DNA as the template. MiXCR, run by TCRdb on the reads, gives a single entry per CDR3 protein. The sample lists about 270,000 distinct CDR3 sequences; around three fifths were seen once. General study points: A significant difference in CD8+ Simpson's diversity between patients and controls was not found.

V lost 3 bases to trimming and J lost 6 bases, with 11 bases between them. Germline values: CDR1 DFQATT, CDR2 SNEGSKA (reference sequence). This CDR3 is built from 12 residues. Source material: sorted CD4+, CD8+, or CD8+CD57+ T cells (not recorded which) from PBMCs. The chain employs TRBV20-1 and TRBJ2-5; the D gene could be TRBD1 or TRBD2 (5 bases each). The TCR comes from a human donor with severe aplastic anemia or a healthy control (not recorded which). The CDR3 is CSASLSGQTQYF. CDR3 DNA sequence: TGCAGTGCTAGTCTTTCGGGGCAGACCCAGTACTTC.